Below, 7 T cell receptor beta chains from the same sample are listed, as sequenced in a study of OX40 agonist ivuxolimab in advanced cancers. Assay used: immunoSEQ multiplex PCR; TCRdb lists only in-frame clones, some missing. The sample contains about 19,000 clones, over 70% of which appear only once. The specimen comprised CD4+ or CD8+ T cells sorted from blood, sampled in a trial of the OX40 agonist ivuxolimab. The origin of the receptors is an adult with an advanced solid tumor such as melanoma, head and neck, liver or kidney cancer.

DNA of the CDR3: TGTGCCAGTAGTAACCGGGCCGCCTACGAGCAGTACTTC. It codes for CASSNRAAYEQYF. The chain has TRBV19 and TRBJ2-7; the D is unclear. The V end lost 4 bases, the J end lost 2 bases, and 9 bases lay between the germline ends. The length of the CDR3 is 13 residues. CDR1 LNHDA and CDR2 SQIVND come from the germline V gene (reference sequence).

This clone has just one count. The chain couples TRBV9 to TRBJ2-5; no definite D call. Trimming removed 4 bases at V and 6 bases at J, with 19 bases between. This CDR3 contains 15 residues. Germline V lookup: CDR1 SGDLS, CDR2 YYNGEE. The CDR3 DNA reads TGTGCCAGCAGCCCCACAATCGGCTCTGTTCAGACCCAGTACTTC. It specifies CASSPTIGSVQTQYF.

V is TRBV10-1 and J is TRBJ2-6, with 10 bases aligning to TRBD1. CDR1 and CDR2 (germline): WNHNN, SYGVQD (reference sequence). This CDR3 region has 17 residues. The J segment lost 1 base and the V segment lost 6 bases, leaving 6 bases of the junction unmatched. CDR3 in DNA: TGCGCCAGCAGCGGACAGGGGGAGACATCTGGGGCCAACGTCCTGACTTTC. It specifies CASSGQGETSGANVLTF.

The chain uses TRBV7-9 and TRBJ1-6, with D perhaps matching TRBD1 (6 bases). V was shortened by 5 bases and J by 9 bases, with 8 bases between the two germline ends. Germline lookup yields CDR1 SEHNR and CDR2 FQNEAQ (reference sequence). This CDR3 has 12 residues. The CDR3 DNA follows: TGTGCCAGCAGCCTACAGGGTTCACCCCTCCACTTT. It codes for CASSLQGSPLHF.

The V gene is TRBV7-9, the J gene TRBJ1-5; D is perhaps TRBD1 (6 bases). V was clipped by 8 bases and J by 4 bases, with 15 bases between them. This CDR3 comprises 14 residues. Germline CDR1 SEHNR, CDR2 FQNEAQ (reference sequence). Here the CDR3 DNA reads TGTGCCAGCGGCGGAGGGGGATGGAATCAGCCCCAGCATTTT. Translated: CASGGGGWNQPQHF.

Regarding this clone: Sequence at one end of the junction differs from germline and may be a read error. The CDR3: CASSLSGSSYEQYF. The CDR3 DNA reads TGTGCCAGCAGCTTGAGCGGTAGCTCCTACGAGCAGTACTTC. The chain joins TRBV4-1 to TRBJ2-7, with D perhaps matching TRBD2 (5 bases). Germline assignment: CDR1 MGHRA and CDR2 YSYEKL. The CDR3 spans 14 residues.

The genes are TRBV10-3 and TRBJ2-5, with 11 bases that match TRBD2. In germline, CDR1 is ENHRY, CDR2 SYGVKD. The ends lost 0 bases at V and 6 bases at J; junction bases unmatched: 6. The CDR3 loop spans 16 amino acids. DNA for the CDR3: TGTGCCATCAGTGAGTCGGGGACTAGCGGAAGAAAGACCCAGTACTTC. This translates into CAISESGTSGRKTQYF.